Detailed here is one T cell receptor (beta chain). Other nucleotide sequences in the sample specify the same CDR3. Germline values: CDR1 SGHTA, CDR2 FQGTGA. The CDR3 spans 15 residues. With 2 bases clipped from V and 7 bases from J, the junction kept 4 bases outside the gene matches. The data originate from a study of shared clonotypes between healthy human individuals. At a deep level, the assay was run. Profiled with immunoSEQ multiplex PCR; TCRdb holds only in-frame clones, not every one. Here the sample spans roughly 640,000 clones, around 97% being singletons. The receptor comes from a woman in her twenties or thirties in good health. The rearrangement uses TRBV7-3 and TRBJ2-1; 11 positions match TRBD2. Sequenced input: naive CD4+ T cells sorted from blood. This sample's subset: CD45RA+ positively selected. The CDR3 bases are TGTGCCAGCAGCTTACTAGCGGGAGGCTTAAATGAGCAGTTCTTC. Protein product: CASSLLAGGLNEQFF.